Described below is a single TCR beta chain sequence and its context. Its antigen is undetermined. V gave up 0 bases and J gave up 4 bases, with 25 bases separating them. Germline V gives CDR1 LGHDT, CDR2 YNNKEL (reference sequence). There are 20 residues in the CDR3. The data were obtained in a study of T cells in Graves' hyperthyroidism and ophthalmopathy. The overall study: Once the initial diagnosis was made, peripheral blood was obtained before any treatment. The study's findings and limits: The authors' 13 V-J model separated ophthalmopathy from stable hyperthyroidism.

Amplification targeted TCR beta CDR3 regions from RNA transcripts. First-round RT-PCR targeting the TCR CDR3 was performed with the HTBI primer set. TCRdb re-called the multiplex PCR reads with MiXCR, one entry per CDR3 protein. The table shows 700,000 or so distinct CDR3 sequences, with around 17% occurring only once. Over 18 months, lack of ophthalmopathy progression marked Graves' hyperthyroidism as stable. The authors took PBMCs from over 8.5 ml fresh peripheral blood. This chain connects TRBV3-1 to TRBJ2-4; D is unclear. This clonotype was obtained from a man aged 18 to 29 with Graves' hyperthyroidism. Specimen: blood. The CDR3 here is CASSQEAPVIGSRFKNIQYF. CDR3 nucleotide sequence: TGTGCCAGCAGCCAAGAAGCCCCAGTAATAGGATCCAGATTTAAAAACATTCAGTACTTC.